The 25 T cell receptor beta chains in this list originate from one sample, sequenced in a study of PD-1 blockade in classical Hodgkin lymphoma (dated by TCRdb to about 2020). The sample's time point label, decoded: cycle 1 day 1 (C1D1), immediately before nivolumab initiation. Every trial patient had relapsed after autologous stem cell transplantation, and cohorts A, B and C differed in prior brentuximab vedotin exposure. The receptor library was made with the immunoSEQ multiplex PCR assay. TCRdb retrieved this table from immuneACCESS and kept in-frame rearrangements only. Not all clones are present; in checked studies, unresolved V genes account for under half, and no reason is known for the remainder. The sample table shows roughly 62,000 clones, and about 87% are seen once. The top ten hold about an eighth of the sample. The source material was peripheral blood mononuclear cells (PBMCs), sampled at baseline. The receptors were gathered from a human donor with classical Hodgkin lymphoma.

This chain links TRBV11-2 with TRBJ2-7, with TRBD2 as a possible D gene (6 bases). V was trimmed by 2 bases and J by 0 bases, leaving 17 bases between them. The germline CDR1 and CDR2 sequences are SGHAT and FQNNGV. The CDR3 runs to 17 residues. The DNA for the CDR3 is TGTGCCAGCAGCTTAAACCGGGACTCCCAGAGCTCCTACGAGCAGTACTTC. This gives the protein CASSLNRDSQSSYEQYF.

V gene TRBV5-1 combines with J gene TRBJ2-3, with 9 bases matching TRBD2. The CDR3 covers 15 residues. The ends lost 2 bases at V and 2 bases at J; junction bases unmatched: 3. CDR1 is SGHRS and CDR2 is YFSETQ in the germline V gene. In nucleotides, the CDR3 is TGCGCCAGCAGCTTCCAGCGGGGGGCCACAGATACGCAGTATTTT. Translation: CASSFQRGATDTQYF.

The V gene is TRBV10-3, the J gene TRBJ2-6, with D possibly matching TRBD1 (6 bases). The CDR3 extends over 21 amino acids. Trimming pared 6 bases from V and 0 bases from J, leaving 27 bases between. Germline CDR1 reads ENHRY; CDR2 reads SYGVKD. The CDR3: CAIRAPPDSRFTSSGANVLTF. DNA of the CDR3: TGTGCCATCAGAGCCCCCCCGGACAGCCGCTTTACTAGCTCTGGGGCCAACGTCCTGACTTTC.

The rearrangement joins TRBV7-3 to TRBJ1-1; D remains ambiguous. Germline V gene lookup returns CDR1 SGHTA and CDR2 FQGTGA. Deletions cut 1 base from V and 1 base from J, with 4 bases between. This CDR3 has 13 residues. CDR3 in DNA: TGTGCCAGCAGCTTAAATGGGAACACTGAAGCTTTCTTT. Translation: CASSLNGNTEAFF.

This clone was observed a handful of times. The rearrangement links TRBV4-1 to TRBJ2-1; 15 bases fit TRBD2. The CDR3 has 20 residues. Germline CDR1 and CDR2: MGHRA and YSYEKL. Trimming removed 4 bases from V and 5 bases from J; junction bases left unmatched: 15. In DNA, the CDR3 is TGCGCCAGCAGCCCCCGGGACGTACGGACTAGCGGGGGGGTCCACAATGAGCAGTTCTTC. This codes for CASSPRDVRTSGGVHNEQFF.

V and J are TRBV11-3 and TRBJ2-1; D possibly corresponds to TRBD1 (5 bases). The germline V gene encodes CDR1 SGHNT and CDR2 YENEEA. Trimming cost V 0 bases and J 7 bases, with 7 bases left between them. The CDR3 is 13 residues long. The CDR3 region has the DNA TGTGCCAGCAGCTTAGAATCAGGGAATGAGCAGTTCTTC. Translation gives CASSLESGNEQFF.

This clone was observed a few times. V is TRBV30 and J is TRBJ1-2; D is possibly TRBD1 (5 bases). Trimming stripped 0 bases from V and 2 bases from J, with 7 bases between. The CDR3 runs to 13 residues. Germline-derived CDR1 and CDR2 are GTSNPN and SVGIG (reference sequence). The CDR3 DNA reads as TGTGCCTGGAGTGTACGGGACAACTATGGCTACACCTTC. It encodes CAWSVRDNYGYTF.

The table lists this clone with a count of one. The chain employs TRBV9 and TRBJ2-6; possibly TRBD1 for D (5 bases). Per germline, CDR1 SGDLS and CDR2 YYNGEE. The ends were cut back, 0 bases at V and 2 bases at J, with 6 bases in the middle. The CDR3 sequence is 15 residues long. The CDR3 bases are TGTGCCAGCAGCGTAGAAGGGGCTGGGGCCAACGTCCTGACTTTC. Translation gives CASSVEGAGANVLTF.

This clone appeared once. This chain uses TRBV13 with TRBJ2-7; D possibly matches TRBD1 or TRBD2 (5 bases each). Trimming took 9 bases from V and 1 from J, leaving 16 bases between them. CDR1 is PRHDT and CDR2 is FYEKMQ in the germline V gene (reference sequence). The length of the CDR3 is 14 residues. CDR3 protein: CASSAGTASYEQYF. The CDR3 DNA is TGTGCCAGTTCGGCCGGGACGGCTTCCTACGAGCAGTACTTC.

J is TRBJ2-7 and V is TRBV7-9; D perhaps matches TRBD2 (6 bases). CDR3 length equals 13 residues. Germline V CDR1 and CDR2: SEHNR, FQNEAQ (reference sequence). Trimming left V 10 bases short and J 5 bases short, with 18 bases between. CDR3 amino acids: CATARLGGDEQYF. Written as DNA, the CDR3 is TGTGCCACCGCCCGACTAGGTGGTGACGAGCAGTACTTC.

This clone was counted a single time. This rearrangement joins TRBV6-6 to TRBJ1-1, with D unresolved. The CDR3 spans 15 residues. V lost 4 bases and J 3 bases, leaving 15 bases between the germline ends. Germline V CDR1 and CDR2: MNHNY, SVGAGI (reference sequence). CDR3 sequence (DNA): TGTGCCAGCAGTTCGGAAGCCGGGCGATACACTGAAGCTTTCTTT. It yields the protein CASSSEAGRYTEAFF.

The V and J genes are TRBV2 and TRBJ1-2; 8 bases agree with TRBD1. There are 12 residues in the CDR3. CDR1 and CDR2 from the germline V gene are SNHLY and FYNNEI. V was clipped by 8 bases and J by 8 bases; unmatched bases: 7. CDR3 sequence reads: CASYVTGEGYTF. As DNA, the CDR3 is TGTGCCAGCTATGTGACAGGGGAGGGCTACACCTTC.

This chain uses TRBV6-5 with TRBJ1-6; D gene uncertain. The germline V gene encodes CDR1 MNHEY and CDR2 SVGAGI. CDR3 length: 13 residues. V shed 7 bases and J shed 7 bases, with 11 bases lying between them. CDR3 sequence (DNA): TGTGCCAGCACCTTGGGTGTGAATTCACCCCTCCACTTT. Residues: CASTLGVNSPLHF.

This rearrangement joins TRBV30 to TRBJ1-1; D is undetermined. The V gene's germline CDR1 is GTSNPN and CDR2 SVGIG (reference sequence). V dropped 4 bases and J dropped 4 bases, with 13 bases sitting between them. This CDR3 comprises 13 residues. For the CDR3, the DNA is TGTGCCTGGAAGAAGGGTCCAAGCACTGAAGCTTTCTTT. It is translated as CAWKKGPSTEAFF. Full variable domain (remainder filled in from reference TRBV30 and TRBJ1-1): SQTIHQWPATLVQPVGSPLSLECTVEGTSNPNLYWYRQAAGRGLQLLFYSVGIGQISSEVPQNLSASRPQDRQFILSSKKLLLSDSGFYLCAWKKGPSTEAFFGQGTRLTVV.

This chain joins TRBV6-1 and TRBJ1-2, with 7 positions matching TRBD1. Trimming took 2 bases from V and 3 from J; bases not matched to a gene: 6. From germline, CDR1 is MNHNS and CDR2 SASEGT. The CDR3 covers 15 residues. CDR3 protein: CASSETVRGDYGYTF. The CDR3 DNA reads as TGTGCCAGCAGTGAAACGGTCAGGGGGGACTATGGCTACACCTTC.

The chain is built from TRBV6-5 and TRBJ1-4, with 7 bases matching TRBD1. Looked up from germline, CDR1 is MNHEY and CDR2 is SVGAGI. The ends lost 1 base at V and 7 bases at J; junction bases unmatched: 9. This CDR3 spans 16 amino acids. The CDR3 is CASSYLTRGKGEKLFF. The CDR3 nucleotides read TGTGCCAGCAGTTACTTGACCAGGGGGAAAGGTGAAAAACTGTTTTTT.

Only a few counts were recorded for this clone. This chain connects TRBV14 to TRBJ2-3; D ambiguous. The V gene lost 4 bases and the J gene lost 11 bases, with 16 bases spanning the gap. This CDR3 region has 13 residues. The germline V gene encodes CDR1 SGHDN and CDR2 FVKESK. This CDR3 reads CASSLRPLFGQYF. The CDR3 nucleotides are TGTGCCAGCAGCCTCAGACCCCTTTTCGGGCAGTATTTT.

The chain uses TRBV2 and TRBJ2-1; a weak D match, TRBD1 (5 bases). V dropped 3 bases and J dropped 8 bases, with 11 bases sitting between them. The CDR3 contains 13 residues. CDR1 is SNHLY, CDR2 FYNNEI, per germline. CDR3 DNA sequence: TGTGCCAGCAGTGACATCTGGGGCGATGAGCAGTTCTTC. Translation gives CASSDIWGDEQFF.

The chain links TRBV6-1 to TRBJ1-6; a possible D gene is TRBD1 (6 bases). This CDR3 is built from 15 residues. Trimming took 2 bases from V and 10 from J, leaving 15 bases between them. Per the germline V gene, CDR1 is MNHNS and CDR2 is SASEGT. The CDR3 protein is CASSEFRGRGSPLHF. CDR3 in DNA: TGTGCCAGCAGTGAATTCCGGGGGCGCGGGTCACCCCTCCACTTT.

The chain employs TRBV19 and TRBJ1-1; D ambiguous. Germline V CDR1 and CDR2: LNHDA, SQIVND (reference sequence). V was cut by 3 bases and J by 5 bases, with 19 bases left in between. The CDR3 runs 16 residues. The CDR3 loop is CASSITWTAWKTEAFF. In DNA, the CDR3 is TGTGCCAGTAGTATTACCTGGACGGCCTGGAAGACTGAAGCTTTCTTT.

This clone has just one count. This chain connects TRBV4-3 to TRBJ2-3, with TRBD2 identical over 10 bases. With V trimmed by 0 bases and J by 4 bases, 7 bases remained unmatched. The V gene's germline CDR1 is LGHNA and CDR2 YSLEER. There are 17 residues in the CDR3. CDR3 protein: CASSQDLAGVTPDTQYF. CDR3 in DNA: TGCGCCAGCAGCCAAGATCTAGCGGGGGTAACCCCAGATACGCAGTATTTT.

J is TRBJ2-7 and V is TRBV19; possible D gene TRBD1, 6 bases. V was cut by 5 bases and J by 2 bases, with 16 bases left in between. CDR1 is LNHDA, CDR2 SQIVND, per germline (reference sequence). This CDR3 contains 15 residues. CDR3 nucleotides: TGTGCCAGTAGTCCACCCGGGACAAGAACCTACGAGCAGTACTTC. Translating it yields CASSPPGTRTYEQYF. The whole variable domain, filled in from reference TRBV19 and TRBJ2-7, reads DGGITQSPKYLFRKEGQNVTLSCEQNLNHDAMYWYRQDPGQGLRLIYYSQIVNDFQKGDIAEGYSVSREKKESFPLTVTSAQKNPTAFYLCASSPPGTRTYEQYFGPGTRLTVT.

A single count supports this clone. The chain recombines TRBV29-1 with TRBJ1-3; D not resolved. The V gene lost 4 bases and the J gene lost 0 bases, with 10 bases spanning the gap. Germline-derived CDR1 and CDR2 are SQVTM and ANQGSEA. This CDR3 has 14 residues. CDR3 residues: CSVALSSSGNTIYF. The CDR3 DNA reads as TGCAGCGTTGCATTATCGAGCTCTGGAAACACCATATATTTT.

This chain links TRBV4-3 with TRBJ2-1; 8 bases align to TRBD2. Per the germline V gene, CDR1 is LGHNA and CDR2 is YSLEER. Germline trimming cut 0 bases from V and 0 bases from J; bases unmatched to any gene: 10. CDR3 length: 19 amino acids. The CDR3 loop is CASSQDGAGGQSSYNEQFF. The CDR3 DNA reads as TGCGCCAGCAGCCAAGATGGCGCGGGGGGACAAAGCTCCTACAATGAGCAGTTCTTC.

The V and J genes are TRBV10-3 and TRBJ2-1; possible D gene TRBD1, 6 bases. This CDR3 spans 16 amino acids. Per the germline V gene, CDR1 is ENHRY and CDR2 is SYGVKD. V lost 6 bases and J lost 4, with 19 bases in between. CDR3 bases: TGTGCCATCAGCCCAACAGGGTCGCCGACTTACAATGAGCAGTTCTTC. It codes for CAISPTGSPTYNEQFF.